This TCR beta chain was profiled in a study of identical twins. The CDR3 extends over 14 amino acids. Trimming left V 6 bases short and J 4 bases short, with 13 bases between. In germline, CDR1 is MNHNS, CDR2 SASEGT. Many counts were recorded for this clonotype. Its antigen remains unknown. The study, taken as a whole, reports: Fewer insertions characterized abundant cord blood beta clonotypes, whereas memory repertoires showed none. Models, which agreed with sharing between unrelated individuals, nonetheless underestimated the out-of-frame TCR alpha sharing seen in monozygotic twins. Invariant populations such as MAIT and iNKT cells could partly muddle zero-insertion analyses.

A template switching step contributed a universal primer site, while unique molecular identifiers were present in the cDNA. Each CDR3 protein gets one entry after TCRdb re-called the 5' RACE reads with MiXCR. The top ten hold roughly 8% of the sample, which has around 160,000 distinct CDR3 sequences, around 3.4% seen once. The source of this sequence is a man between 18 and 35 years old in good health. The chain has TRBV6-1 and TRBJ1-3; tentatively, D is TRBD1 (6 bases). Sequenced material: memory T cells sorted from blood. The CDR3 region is CASSPQGSGNTIYF. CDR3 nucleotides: TGTGCCAGCAGCCCACAGGGCTCGGGAAACACCATATATTTT.